Below are 25 T cell receptor beta chains sequenced from a single sample in a study of cytomegalovirus exposure and HLA in healthy donors (dated by TCRdb to between 2016 and 2019). Receptors were amplified or captured by the immunoSEQ multiplex PCR assay. The multiplex PCR relied on a mix of 60 forward primers for TCR Vbeta segments and 13 reverse primers for TCR Jbeta segments. This is the immuneACCESS table as TCRdb keeps it, with only in-frame sequences that have V and J called. A part of the clones is gone; compared with another copy, unresolved V genes explain less than half, and the rest is unexplained. This sample comprises approximately 160,000 clones, about 84% of them detected only once. The top ten hold 4.8% of the sample. The sequenced sample consisted of PBMCs. Receptors originate from a man in his late teens or twenties in good health and CMV-seronegative.

This clone was picked up a small number of times. This chain connects TRBV7-9 to TRBJ2-7; D gene uncertain. V dropped 1 base and J dropped 4 bases, with 8 bases sitting between them. The V gene's germline CDR1 is SEHNR and CDR2 FQNEAQ (reference sequence). The CDR3 is 13 amino acids. CDR3 bases: TGTGCCAGCAGCTTAGGGCTAGATTACGAGCAGTACTTC. Protein sequence: CASSLGLDYEQYF.

This clone showed up just once. The chain recombines TRBV21-1 with TRBJ1-4; TRBD1 is taken as the D call from the table, unchecked against the DNA. TRBV21-1 is a recognized pseudogene. The CDR3 loop spans 15 amino acids. This chain's CDR3 is CASSLRQGENEKLFF. The CDR3 DNA is TGTGCCAGCAGCTTACGACAGGGAGAAAATGAAAAACTGTTTTTT.

This clone was seen only a few times. The chain uses TRBV19 and TRBJ1-5, with D tentatively TRBD1 (5 bases). This CDR3 has 15 residues. Per germline, CDR1 LNHDA and CDR2 SQIVND (reference sequence). V was pared by 3 bases and J by 7 bases, with 16 bases between. CDR3 sequence: CASSISGGGGQPQHF. For the CDR3, the DNA is TGTGCCAGTAGTATTTCCGGGGGAGGCGGCCAGCCCCAGCATTTT.

The rearrangement joins TRBV4-1 to TRBJ2-5; 7 nucleotides align to TRBD2. This CDR3 comprises 16 residues. CDR1 is MGHRA, CDR2 YSYEKL, per germline. V gave up 4 bases and J gave up 1 base; unmatched junction bases: 9. The CDR3 loop reads CASSLRIGGGQETQYF. In DNA, the CDR3 is TGCGCCAGCAGCCTACGAATTGGGGGGGGCCAAGAGACCCAGTACTTC.

This clone was recorded a few times. The chain joins TRBV2 to TRBJ2-1; 8 bases agree with TRBD2. CDR1 SNHLY and CDR2 FYNNEI come from the germline V gene. CDR3 length: 15 amino acids. Unmatched junction bases numbered 7, after V lost 6 bases and J lost 3 bases. CDR3 coding DNA: TGTGCCAGCAGAGCGCCGGGACTAGGCTACAATGAGCAGTTCTTC. Residues: CASRAPGLGYNEQFF. The full variable domain, completed using reference TRBV2 and TRBJ2-1, is EPEVTQTPSHQVTQMGQEVILRCVPISNHLYFYWYRQILGQKVEFLVSFYNNEISEKSEIFDDQFSVERPDGSNFTLKIRSTKLEDSAMYFCASRAPGLGYNEQFFGPGTRLTVL.

This clone was found a few times. DNA of the CDR3: TGTGCCAGCAGCTTGGGAACAGGGCTCATGAACACTGAAGCTTTCTTT. Translating gives CASSLGTGLMNTEAFF. The J gene is TRBJ1-1, the V gene TRBV5-6, with D possibly being TRBD1 (6 bases). The length of the CDR3 is 16 residues. Germline CDR1 and CDR2: SGHDT and YYEEEE. Trimming stripped 0 bases from V and 0 bases from J, with 12 bases between.

This clone was observed once. The V and J genes are TRBV5-1 and TRBJ1-1; TRBD1 aligns across 8 bases. The CDR3 extends over 14 amino acids. V lost 6 bases and J lost 6; bases outside the gene matches: 10. Germline V CDR1 and CDR2: SGHRS, YFSETQ. The CDR3 nucleotides are TGCGCCAGCAACCACGGACAGGGTTTCGCTGAAGCTTTCTTT. Translated, it gives CASNHGQGFAEAFF.

The CDR3 DNA is TGTGCCAGCTCAAGGGCGCGGGATTCACCCCTCCACTTT. As protein: CASSRARDSPLHF. The rearrangement links TRBV18 to TRBJ1-6; D is undetermined. V lost 5 bases and J 8 bases, leaving 10 bases between the germline ends. CDR3 length: 13 residues. Germline CDR1 reads KGHSH; CDR2 reads LQKENI.

This chain joins TRBV7-6 and TRBJ2-1, with 7 bases that match TRBD2. Germline V gives CDR1 SGHVS, CDR2 FNYEAQ. The CDR3 covers 12 residues. Germline trimming cut 5 bases from V and 13 bases from J; bases unmatched to any gene: 8. The DNA for the CDR3 is TGTGCCAGCAGCCCCCCGGCTAGCGGACAGTTCTTC. Residues: CASSPPASGQFF.

This clone was recorded a few times. The chain joins TRBV19 to TRBJ2-5, with 9 positions matching TRBD2. The CDR3 has 14 amino acids. The ends lost 3 bases at V and 4 bases at J; junction bases unmatched: 3. Germline V gene data show CDR1 as LNHDA and CDR2 as SQIVND (reference sequence). The CDR3 sequence is CASSILAGSETQYF. The CDR3 DNA reads TGTGCCAGTAGTATTCTAGCGGGATCAGAGACCCAGTACTTC.

This sequence joins TRBV27 and TRBJ2-3, with D possibly matching TRBD2 (6 bases). This CDR3 region has 13 residues. Per the germline V gene, CDR1 is MNHEY and CDR2 is SMNVEV (reference sequence). V was shortened by 8 bases and J by 5 bases, with 14 bases between the two germline ends. The chain's CDR3 is CASRIAGGDTQYF. Here the CDR3 DNA reads TGTGCCAGCCGGATAGCCGGGGGAGATACGCAGTATTTT.

The V gene is TRBV5-4, the J gene TRBJ2-7; tentatively, D is TRBD2 (5 bases). The V end lost 0 bases, the J end lost 4 bases, and 8 bases lay between the germline ends. CDR1 SGHNT and CDR2 YYREEE come from the germline V gene (reference sequence). The CDR3 consists of 13 residues. The CDR3 coding sequence is TGTGCCAGCAGCTTGGGGGAGCAGTACGAGCAGTACTTC. As protein: CASSLGEQYEQYF.

The chain employs TRBV9 and TRBJ2-5, with 7 bases matching TRBD1. The J segment lost 4 bases and the V segment lost 4 bases, leaving 7 bases of the junction unmatched. In germline, CDR1 is SGDLS, CDR2 YYNGEE. The CDR3 has 14 residues. CDR3 sequence reads: CASSLGTARETQYF. The CDR3, as DNA: TGTGCCAGCAGCTTGGGGACAGCTCGAGAGACCCAGTACTTC.

V usage is TRBV5-1 and J usage is TRBJ1-2; 7 bases map to TRBD1. The CDR3 spans 14 residues. Germline V gives CDR1 SGHRS, CDR2 YFSETQ. The trim removed 0 bases at V and 3 bases at J, leaving 2 bases unmatched. The DNA for the CDR3 is TGCGCCAGCAGCTTGGACGGGACAGACTATGGCTACACCTTC. Its protein is CASSLDGTDYGYTF.

The V gene is TRBV18, the J gene TRBJ2-7; 8 positions match TRBD1. With V trimmed by 6 bases and J by 7 bases, 11 bases remained unmatched. CDR3 size: 14 residues. Germline loops: CDR1 KGHSH, CDR2 LQKENI. The chain's CDR3 is CASSLTRTGKEQYF. The CDR3, as DNA: TGTGCCAGCTCGCTAACGAGGACAGGGAAAGAGCAGTACTTC.

The chain has TRBV19 and TRBJ2-1; D might be TRBD1 (5 bases). In germline, CDR1 is LNHDA, CDR2 SQIVND (reference sequence). The CDR3 spans 15 residues. Trimming cost V 3 bases and J 0 bases, with 9 bases left between them. The CDR3 region is CASSIGALSYNEQFF. The DNA for the CDR3 is TGTGCCAGTAGTATTGGGGCCCTCTCCTACAATGAGCAGTTCTTC.

The V call is TRBV27, the J call TRBJ2-2; the D is unclear. V gave up 5 bases and J gave up 4 bases, with 17 bases separating them. Looked up from germline, CDR1 is MNHEY and CDR2 is SMNVEV (reference sequence). The CDR3 has 16 amino acids. The CDR3: CASSPAKIPSTGELFF. As DNA, the CDR3 is TGTGCCAGCAGTCCAGCTAAAATCCCTAGCACCGGGGAGCTGTTTTTT.

This chain joins TRBV4-2 and TRBJ2-1, with D possibly TRBD2 on 6 matching bases. This CDR3 is built from 15 residues. V lost 1 base and J lost 5, with 12 bases in between. Germline V gives CDR1 LGHNA, CDR2 YNFKEQ. CDR3 in DNA: TGTGCCAGCAGCCAAGCCGGGGGTTCAGACAATGAGCAGTTCTTC. It translates to CASSQAGGSDNEQFF.

The V gene is TRBV5-8, the J gene TRBJ1-2; D not resolved. This CDR3 contains 13 residues. V shed 1 base and J shed 7 bases, with 11 bases lying between them. CDR1 and CDR2 from the germline V gene are SGHTS and YDEGEE. CDR3 sequence: CASSLPVFLGYTF. The CDR3 DNA sequence: TGTGCCAGCAGCTTGCCGGTGTTCCTTGGCTACACCTTC.

CDR3 in DNA: TGTGCCAGCAGCTTACAGGGCTACTATGGCTACACCTTC. It translates to CASSLQGYYGYTF. The J gene is TRBJ1-2, the V gene TRBV7-8; TRBD1 might be the D (5 bases). The CDR3 is 13 residues long. V gave up 2 bases and J gave up 3 bases, with 7 bases separating them. From germline, CDR1 is SGHVS and CDR2 FQNEAQ.

The chain carries TRBV2 and TRBJ2-1, with D possibly TRBD2 on 6 matching bases. Germline CDR1 reads SNHLY; CDR2 reads FYNNEI. The CDR3 contains 12 residues. V was clipped by 6 bases and J by 6 bases, with 9 bases between them. The CDR3 DNA reads TGTGCCAGCAGCGGACTATTCAATGAGCAGTTCTTC. Protein: CASSGLFNEQFF.

The chain employs TRBV19 and TRBJ2-7, with 7 bases identical to TRBD2. J was trimmed by 0 bases and V by 4 bases; bases with no gene match: 12. The CDR3 length is 17 residues. Germline V lookup: CDR1 LNHDA, CDR2 SQIVND (reference sequence). The CDR3 DNA reads TGTGCCAGTAGTACCCACCTAACCGGGACTATCTCCTACGAGCAGTACTTC. This gives the protein CASSTHLTGTISYEQYF. Using reference TRBV19 and TRBJ2-7 for the parts outside the CDR3, the full variable domain is DGGITQSPKYLFRKEGQNVTLSCEQNLNHDAMYWYRQDPGQGLRLIYYSQIVNDFQKGDIAEGYSVSREKKESFPLTVTSAQKNPTAFYLCASSTHLTGTISYEQYFGPGTRLTVT.

This chain uses TRBV19 with TRBJ2-5; 13 nucleotides line up with TRBD2. Germline values: CDR1 LNHDA, CDR2 SQIVND (reference sequence). V lost 2 bases to trimming and J lost 5 bases; unmatched junction nucleotides: 5. This CDR3 contains 16 residues. The CDR3 reads CASSISGTSGAETQYF. For the CDR3, the DNA is TGTGCCAGTAGTATATCGGGGACTAGCGGGGCGGAGACCCAGTACTTC.

The V gene is TRBV7-8, the J gene TRBJ2-5; tentatively, D is TRBD1 (6 bases). Per the germline V gene, CDR1 is SGHVS and CDR2 is FQNEAQ. Trimming took off 5 bases at V and 4 bases at J, with 11 bases between the two ends. This CDR3 spans 13 amino acids. CDR3 residues: CASSTRGRETQYF. CDR3 sequence (DNA): TGTGCCAGCAGCACCAGGGGCAGAGAGACCCAGTACTTC.

This clone was detected a few times. The V call is TRBV5-5, the J call TRBJ1-3, with D possibly being TRBD1 (6 bases). This CDR3 is built from 16 residues. Germline lookup yields CDR1 SGHKS and CDR2 YYEKEE (reference sequence). Trimming took 1 base from V and 0 from J, leaving 11 bases between them. The CDR3 nucleotides are TGTGCCAGCAGCTTGAGTCAGGGACACTCTGGAAACACCATATATTTT. Its translation: CASSLSQGHSGNTIYF.